This TCR beta chain is from a study of blood T cell repertoires in COVID-19. Assignments of participants to cohorts depended upon their own reported clinical history. CDR3 length: 15 amino acids. Germline CDR1 LGHNA, CDR2 YSLEER. V dropped 8 bases and J dropped 7; count of bases not matched to a gene: 11. Clones were sequenced by immunoSEQ multiplex PCR, and TCRdb holds only the in-frame ones, with some missing. The table shows around 310,000 clones, with approximately 90% occurring only once. The chain uses TRBV4-3 and TRBJ2-1; 10 bases line up with TRBD2. Sequenced input: PBMCs or T cells enriched from blood (not recorded which). The receptor was isolated from a woman aged 40 to 50 who had recovered from COVID-19. Written as DNA, the CDR3 is TGCGCCAGCGGGGCTGCTAGCGGGAGTTCGAATGAGCAGTTCTTC. It encodes CASGAASGSSNEQFF.